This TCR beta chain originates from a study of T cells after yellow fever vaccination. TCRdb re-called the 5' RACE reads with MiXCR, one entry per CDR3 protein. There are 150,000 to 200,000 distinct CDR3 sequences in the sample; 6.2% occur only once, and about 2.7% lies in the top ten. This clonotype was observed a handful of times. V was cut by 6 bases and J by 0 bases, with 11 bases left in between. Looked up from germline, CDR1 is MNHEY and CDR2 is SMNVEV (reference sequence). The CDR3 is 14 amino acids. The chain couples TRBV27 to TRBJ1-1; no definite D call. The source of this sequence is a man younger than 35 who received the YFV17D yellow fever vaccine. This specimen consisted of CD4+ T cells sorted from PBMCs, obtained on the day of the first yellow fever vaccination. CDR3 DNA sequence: TGTGCCAGCAGCTCGCGGTTAATGAACACTGAAGCTTTCTTT. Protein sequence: CASSSRLMNTEAFF.